This T cell receptor beta chain was profiled in a study of blood T cell repertoires in COVID-19. The method was immunoSEQ multiplex PCR; TCRdb's version includes in-frame clones alone and lacks a portion of them. Counted here are about 35,000 clones, roughly 92% occurring once; the ten biggest clones make up 2% to 2.5%. Germline CDR1 SGHNT, CDR2 YYREEE (reference sequence). V was clipped by 4 bases and J by 6 bases, with 16 bases between them. The CDR3 extends over 14 amino acids. The sequence came from a man in his fifties with active COVID-19. The specimen sequenced was peripheral blood. The chain joins TRBV5-4 to TRBJ1-2; D might be TRBD1 (5 bases). CDR3 region: CASSPDTGRNGYTF. The CDR3 DNA follows: TGTGCCAGCAGCCCTGACACAGGTCGTAATGGCTACACCTTC.